These 4 T cell receptor beta chains originate from one sample sequenced in a study of shared clonotypes between healthy human individuals. The table came from immunoSEQ multiplex PCR; TCRdb's copy has only in-frame clones and leaves some out. The sample lists some 500,000 clones, about 96% occurring once. Source material: naive CD4+ T cells sorted from blood. Subset defined: CD45RA+ positively selected. These receptors were obtained from a young woman in good health.

The table lists this clone with a few counts. The chain joins TRBV7-9 to TRBJ1-2; no firm D call. This CDR3 region has 14 residues. V gave up 5 bases and J gave up 4 bases, with 14 bases separating them. CDR1 is SEHNR, CDR2 FQNEAQ, per germline (reference sequence). The CDR3 DNA is TGTGCCAGCAGCCCGCTTGACGCGGCCTATGGCTACACCTTC. Translating it yields CASSPLDAAYGYTF.

The V and J genes are TRBV19 and TRBJ2-1; 8 nucleotides line up with TRBD1. The CDR3 has 15 amino acids. With 5 bases clipped from V and 7 bases from J, the junction kept 10 bases outside the gene matches. CDR1 and CDR2 from the germline V gene are LNHDA and SQIVND (reference sequence). CDR3: CASSLGWTGSNEQFF. DNA of the CDR3: TGTGCCAGTAGTCTCGGCTGGACAGGGTCAAATGAGCAGTTCTTC.

The rearrangement uses TRBV6-6 and TRBJ1-1, with 7 bases fitting TRBD1. V gave up 2 bases and J gave up 10 bases; unmatched junction bases: 7. Germline CDR1 reads MNHNY; CDR2 reads SVGAGI (reference sequence). The CDR3 runs to 13 residues. The CDR3 reads CASSYGDRAGAFF. The CDR3 region has the DNA TGTGCCAGCAGTTACGGCGACAGGGCGGGAGCTTTCTTT.

The chain carries TRBV28 and TRBJ1-6, with unresolved D. The CDR3 loop spans 16 amino acids. Trimming removed 5 bases from V and 10 bases from J, with 21 bases in between. Germline V gene sequence: CDR1 MDHEN, CDR2 SYDVKM. CDR3: CASSTSVSSRGSPLHF. The CDR3 coding sequence is TGTGCCAGCAGTACCTCGGTCAGCTCTAGAGGGTCACCCCTCCACTTT.